This T cell receptor beta chain was retrieved from a study of cytomegalovirus exposure and HLA in healthy donors. As for the study in general: Ancestry clustering placed 70% to 90% of a few hundred genotyped donors in the Caucasian-associated cluster. Overall study findings and caveats: Sequencing artifact likely explains a cluster of highly shared sequence variants. A later analysis found common viral pathogens apparently linked to several of the most significant clusters. Associated with HLA alleles at 0.05 false discovery rate in a later analysis were 17,000 or so TCR beta sequences.

Vbeta (60) and Jbeta (13) primers were used in the PCR. Data came from immunoSEQ multiplex PCR; TCRdb stores just in-frame clones and leaves some out. The sample gives roughly 150,000 clones, around 80% of which show up once; 2.3% is in the top ten. Germline CDR1 is SGHVS and CDR2 is FQNEAQ. The CDR3 covers 14 residues. After removal of 5 bases from V and 3 bases from J, the junction contained 3 bases not matched to a gene. As to this clone: Its antigen is currently unknown.

This clonotype was sampled from a male donor in good health and CMV-seronegative. The chain combines TRBV7-8 with TRBJ1-5; 8 bases line up with TRBD1. Material: PBMCs. In nucleotides, the CDR3 is TGTGCCAGCAGCAGGACAGGGCCCAATCAGCCCCAGCATTTT. Its protein product is CASSRTGPNQPQHF.